This entry lists 9 T cell receptor beta chains sequenced from one sample in a study of shared clonotypes between healthy human individuals. The repertoire was sequenced with immunoSEQ multiplex PCR; TCRdb's copy has only in-frame clones and lacks some. The profile shows about 580,000 clones, 98% of them singletons. Naive CD8 populations comprised CD45RO-negative cells positively selected for CCR7, excluding terminally differentiated effector memory CD45RA+ cells. The sample taken for sequencing was naive CD8+ T cells sorted from blood. These receptors were collected from a man aged 25-45 years in good health.

The chain joins TRBV4-1 to TRBJ1-5, with D uncertain. Germline CDR1 MGHRA, CDR2 YSYEKL. The CDR3 has 15 amino acids. The ends were cut back, 6 bases at V and 0 bases at J, with 12 bases in the middle. CDR3 sequence reads: CASRRTDNSNQPQHF. The CDR3 nucleotides are TGCGCCAGCAGACGGACTGATAATAGCAATCAGCCCCAGCATTTT.

The rearrangement links TRBV7-2 to TRBJ2-2, with D possibly TRBD1 on 6 matching bases. V was clipped by 4 bases and J by 2 bases, with 11 bases between them. Germline V CDR1 and CDR2: SGHTA, FQGNSA. This CDR3 has 15 residues. The CDR3: CASSYPGHNTGELFF. Here the CDR3 DNA reads TGTGCCAGCAGCTACCCGGGACATAACACCGGGGAGCTGTTTTTT.

Of note for this clone: Other DNA sequences of this sample code for an identical CDR3. This chain uses TRBV27 with TRBJ2-7; 8 bases are shared with TRBD2. The germline V gene encodes CDR1 MNHEY and CDR2 SMNVEV (reference sequence). V was pared by 2 bases and J by 2 bases, with 5 bases of the junction left unmatched. This CDR3 has 15 amino acids. CDR3 sequence reads: CASSLGLAGAYEQYF. CDR3 DNA sequence: TGTGCCAGCAGTTTAGGGCTAGCGGGCGCCTACGAGCAGTACTTC.

The chain carries TRBV7-9 and TRBJ2-3, with a weak D call TRBD1 (6 bases). This CDR3 spans 15 amino acids. Germline CDR1 SEHNR, CDR2 FQNEAQ (reference sequence). The V and J ends lost 4 bases and 3 bases respectively, with 14 bases between them. CDR3 in amino acids: CASSSPRDKTDTQYF. CDR3 in DNA: TGTGCCAGCAGCTCCCCCAGGGACAAGACAGATACGCAGTATTTT.

The CDR3 DNA follows: TGTGCCAGCAGTCGCAACCCCGGTGACGGGCGATGGGCCATTCAGTACTTC. It yields the protein CASSRNPGDGRWAIQYF. The rearrangement uses TRBV27 and TRBJ2-4; D call uncertain. V lost 5 bases, J lost 9 bases, and 26 bases lay in between. Germline V lookup: CDR1 MNHEY, CDR2 SMNVEV (reference sequence). The CDR3 is 17 amino acids.

This chain connects TRBV4-1 to TRBJ2-7; weak D call: TRBD2 (5 bases). Trimming removed 1 base at V and 7 bases at J, with 11 bases between. The CDR3 extends over 13 amino acids. Germline CDR1 MGHRA, CDR2 YSYEKL. For the CDR3, the DNA is TGCGCCAGCAGCCAAGCCCGGGGATGGGAGCAGTACTTC. Translation gives CASSQARGWEQYF.

The chain carries TRBV7-9 and TRBJ2-1, with 7 nucleotides matching TRBD1. The V gene's germline CDR1 is SEHNR and CDR2 FQNEAQ (reference sequence). V was pared by 5 bases and J by 8 bases, with 12 bases of the junction left unmatched. The CDR3 covers 15 residues. The CDR3 protein is CASSPRDSYTYEQFF. The CDR3 DNA is TGTGCCAGCAGCCCCCGGGACAGCTACACCTATGAGCAGTTCTTC.

This chain uses TRBV7-9 with TRBJ2-7; D not certain. The CDR3 contains 14 residues. Germline V gives CDR1 SEHNR, CDR2 FQNEAQ (reference sequence). The V and J ends lost 5 bases and 2 bases respectively, with 13 bases between them. Here the CDR3 reads CASSDSKSTYEQYF. The CDR3 nucleotides read TGTGCCAGCAGCGATTCGAAGTCAACCTACGAGCAGTACTTC.

The chain is built from TRBV7-6 and TRBJ2-3, with D tentatively TRBD2 (5 bases). This CDR3 spans 15 amino acids. Trimming stripped 6 bases from V and 5 bases from J, with 18 bases between. The germline V gene has CDR1 SGHVS and CDR2 FNYEAQ. The DNA for the CDR3 is TGTGCCAGCAGTTTTGGAGGAATTGGTGAAGATACGCAGTATTTT. Amino acid sequence: CASSFGGIGEDTQYF.